This is a list of T cell receptor beta chains from one sample in a study of response to subunit inactivated influenza vaccine. TCRdb re-called the RT-PCR reads through MiXCR, storing one row per CDR3 protein. The sample yields about 500,000 distinct CDR3 sequences, approximately 15% seen once. This specimen was CD4+ T cells sorted from PBMCs, taken around 25 months after vaccination. Every receptor here comes from a man between 50 and 69 years old who received an inactivated influenza vaccine. Both conserved end residues are part of each CDR3. The order of the fields is clone size, D gene, V gene, J gene, CDR3 DNA, CDR3 protein. A D gene is named only where the DNA matches it firmly. The size of a clone is reported for some rows only, either as once, few or many, or as a class for expanded clones.

>many|TRBD2|TRBV10-3|TRBJ2-5
TGTGCCATCCGGCCTAGCGGGAGGGAGACCCAGTACTTC
CAIRPSGRETQYF
>many|.|TRBV5-1|TRBJ2-1
TGCGCCAGCAGCTTAGATACAGGGAATTACAATGAGCAGTTCTTC
CASSLDTGNYNEQFF
>few|.|TRBV29-1|TRBJ2-1
TGCAGCGCCGGCAAGCGGAACAATGAGCAGTTCTTC
CSAGKRNNEQFF
>many|TRBD2|TRBV5-1|TRBJ2-2
TGCGCCAGCAGCTTGGCGACTAGCGGGACCCCGAACACCGGGGAGCTGTTTTTT
CASSLATSGTPNTGELFF
>.|TRBD1|TRBV10-3|TRBJ1-2
TGTGCCATCAGACCGGGACAGGCCAGGGGCTACACCTTC
CAIRPGQARGYTF
>.|.|TRBV28|TRBJ2-5
TGTGCCAGCATCGGGTCGATTGGGCACCAAGAGACCCAGTACTTC
CASIGSIGHQETQYF
>few|TRBD1|TRBV5-1|TRBJ2-1
TGCGCCAGCGGGACCGGGACAGGTGTCAATGAGCAGTTCTTC
CASGTGTGVNEQFF
>few|.|TRBV15|TRBJ1-1
TGTGCCACCAGCAGCACGACAGGTAACACTGAAGCTTTCTTT
CATSSTTGNTEAFF
>few|.|TRBV20-1|TRBJ2-3
TGCAGTGCTAGGCCCGGGACCACTACAGATACGCAGTATTTT
CSARPGTTTDTQYF
>.|.|TRBV12-3/TRBV12-4|TRBJ1-2
TGTGCCAGCAGTTTGGGTGAAGGAAGCTATGGCTACACCTTC
CASSLGEGSYGYTF
>few|TRBD2|TRBV20-1|TRBJ2-7
TGCAGTGCCAAACTAGCGGGAGCCGGCGAGCAGTACTTC
CSAKLAGAGEQYF
>once|.|TRBV14|TRBJ2-7
TGTGCCAGCAGCCAAGATTACCGACTGTCCTACGAGCAGTACTTC
CASSQDYRLSYEQYF
>.|TRBD2|TRBV20-1|TRBJ2-5
TGCAGTGTCAAGCGGGAGGGCCGTGAGACCCAGTACTTC
CSVKREGRETQYF
>.|.|TRBV7-9|TRBJ2-4
TGTGCCAGCAGCGCACAAATTCAGTACTTC
CASSAQIQYF
>few|.|TRBV4-1|TRBJ1-1
TGCGCCAGCAGCCAAGTTTTCTTACAGGGCCGAGTTGAAGGTGAAGCTTTCTTT
CASSQVFLQGRVEGEAFF
>.|TRBD1|TRBV6-1|TRBJ1-2
TGTGCCAGCAGCCAGACAGGGCCTAGCTATGGCTACACCTTC
CASSQTGPSYGYTF
>.|.|TRBV12-3/TRBV12-4|TRBJ2-1
TGTGCCAGCAGCCGTGACCCTGGCTCCTACAATGAGCAGTTCTTC
CASSRDPGSYNEQFF
>.|TRBD2|TRBV2|TRBJ2-1
TGTGCCAGCGGGGGACTAGCGGAGGGCAATGAGCAGTTCTTC
CASGGLAEGNEQFF
>.|.|TRBV20-1|TRBJ2-7
TGCAGTGCTGATGACAGTATGAAACCCTACGAGCAGTACTTC
CSADDSMKPYEQYF
>.|TRBD1|TRBV7-6|TRBJ2-2
TGTGCCAGCACCAGGGACAGGCTGAACACCGGGGAGCTGTTTTTT
CASTRDRLNTGELFF
>few|.|TRBV7-9|TRBJ2-1
TGTGCCAGCAGCTTAGAAGGGACGGTGAACTACAATGAGCAGTTCTTC
CASSLEGTVNYNEQFF
>many|.|TRBV29-1|TRBJ2-4
TGCAGCGTTGAGGTGCAGATCGCAGCCAAAAACATTCAGTACTTC
CSVEVQIAAKNIQYF
>.|.|TRBV7-2|TRBJ1-1
TGTGCCAGCAGCCTTGGACCCGACGCTGAAGCTTTCTTT
CASSLGPDAEAFF
>.|.|TRBV7-9|TRBJ2-1
TGTGCCAGCAGCCTCGGGCTAGGTTACAATGAGCAGTTCTTC
CASSLGLGYNEQFF
>few|TRBD1|TRBV6-2/TRBV6-3|TRBJ2-2
TGTGCCACGACAGGGCATAACACCGGGGAGCTGTTTTTT
CATTGHNTGELFF
>many|.|TRBV6-1|TRBJ2-2
TGTGCCAGCAGTCGACAGGAAGGGAACACCGGGGAGCTGTTTTTT
CASSRQEGNTGELFF
>few|TRBD1|TRBV12-3/TRBV12-4|TRBJ2-6
TGTGCCAGCAGTACACGGACAGGATCCTCTGGGGCCAACGTCCTGACTTTC
CASSTRTGSSGANVLTF
>few|TRBD1|TRBV12-3/TRBV12-4|TRBJ1-2
TGTGCCAGCAGTCAAAGACAGGGGGGCTATGGCTACACCTTC
CASSQRQGGYGYTF
>few|TRBD2|TRBV14|TRBJ2-7
TGTGCCAGCAGCCGCCGTGCAAGCGGGGGTTACGAGCAGTACTTC
CASSRRASGGYEQYF
>few|.|TRBV12-3/TRBV12-4|TRBJ1-6
TGTGCCAGCAGACCTGGATGGGAAACCGATAATTCACCCCTCCACTTT
CASRPGWETDNSPLHF
>.|.|TRBV25-1|TRBJ2-7
TGTGCCAGCAGTGAAAGCGCGGAATACTACGAGCAGTACTTC
CASSESAEYYEQYF
>few|TRBD1|TRBV3-1|TRBJ2-4
TGTGCCAGCAGCCACTCTGACAGGGCTCTAGCCAAAAACATTCAGTACTTC
CASSHSDRALAKNIQYF
>few|.|TRBV14|TRBJ1-6
TGTGCCAGCAGCCGACGGGGACCGAGCTCCTATAATTCACCCCTCCACTTT
CASSRRGPSSYNSPLHF
>many|.|TRBV5-1|TRBJ2-2
TGCGCCAGCAGCTTCGACACTTCGAACACCGGGGAGCTGTTTTTT
CASSFDTSNTGELFF
>few|TRBD1|TRBV7-8|TRBJ2-7
TGTGCCAGCAGCTCACGTCAGGGGGCTAGGTACGAGCAGTACTTC
CASSSRQGARYEQYF
>.|.|TRBV6-2/TRBV6-3|TRBJ2-3
TGTGCCAGCAGTACGGACGGTTTGAGCACAGATACGCAGTATTTT
CASSTDGLSTDTQYF
>many|.|TRBV20-1|TRBJ2-3
TGCAGTGCTAGGAAGTCAGGTAGCGCAGATACGCAGTATTTT
CSARKSGSADTQYF
>few|.|TRBV12-3/TRBV12-4|TRBJ1-1
TGTGCCAGCAGTTTTACCGACGGCACTGAAGCTTTCTTT
CASSFTDGTEAFF
>.|TRBD1|TRBV20-1|TRBJ2-5
TGCAGTGCTTTTACCGGGACAGGGGGCCGAGTTCAGGGGAAGACCCAGTACTTC
CSAFTGTGGRVQGKTQYF
>many|.|TRBV5-5|TRBJ2-2
TGTGCCAGCAGCCAGGACTACTCAACCGGGGAGCTGTTTTTT
CASSQDYSTGELFF